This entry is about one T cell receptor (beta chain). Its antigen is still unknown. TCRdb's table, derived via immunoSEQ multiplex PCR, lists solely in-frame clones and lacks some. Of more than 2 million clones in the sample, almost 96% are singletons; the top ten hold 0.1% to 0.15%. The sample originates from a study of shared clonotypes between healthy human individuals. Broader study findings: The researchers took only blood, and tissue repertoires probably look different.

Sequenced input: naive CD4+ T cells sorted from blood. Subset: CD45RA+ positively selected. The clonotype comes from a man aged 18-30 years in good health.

The CDR3 protein is CASSIQGRSNQPQHF. The DNA of the CDR3 is TGTGCCAGCAGTATACAGGGGAGAAGCAATCAGCCCCAGCATTTT. This chain connects TRBV6-1 to TRBJ1-5, with 7 bases identical to TRBD1. J was trimmed by 1 base and V by 5 bases; bases with no gene match: 5. Germline V CDR1 and CDR2: MNHNS, SASEGT. The CDR3 is 15 residues long.